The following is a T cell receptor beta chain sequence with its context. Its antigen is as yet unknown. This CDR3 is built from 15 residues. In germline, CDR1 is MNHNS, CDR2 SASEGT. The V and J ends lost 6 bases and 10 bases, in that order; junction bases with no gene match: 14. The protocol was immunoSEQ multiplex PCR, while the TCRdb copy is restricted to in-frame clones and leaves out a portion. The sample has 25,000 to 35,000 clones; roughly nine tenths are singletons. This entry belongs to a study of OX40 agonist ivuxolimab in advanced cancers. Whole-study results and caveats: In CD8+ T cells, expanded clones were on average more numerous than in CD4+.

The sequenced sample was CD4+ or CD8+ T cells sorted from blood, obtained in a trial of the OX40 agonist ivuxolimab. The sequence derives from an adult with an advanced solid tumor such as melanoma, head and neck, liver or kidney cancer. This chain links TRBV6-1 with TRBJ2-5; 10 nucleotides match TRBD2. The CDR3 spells CASRAPGLATANQYF. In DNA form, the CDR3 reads TGTGCCAGCAGAGCACCGGGACTAGCGACTGCCAACCAGTACTTC.